The clone carrying this T cell receptor beta chain has a handful of counts. The CDR3 runs to 18 residues. V lost 0 bases to trimming and J lost 0 bases, with 15 bases between them. Germline CDR1 reads SGHNT; CDR2 reads YENEEA. The data were obtained in a study of CD4 and CD8 cells across lung adenocarcinoma regions. The patients had localized lung adenocarcinoma, a non-small cell subtype. MiXCR was run by TCRdb on the PCR reads, yielding one entry per CDR3 protein. The repertoire holds approximately 9,000 distinct CDR3 sequences, with roughly 45% as singletons. This receptor was obtained from a female donor with lung adenocarcinoma. The CD4 and CD8 labels of this study may be unreliable. The V and J genes are TRBV11-3 and TRBJ2-1; no definite D call. Material for sequencing was CD4+ T cells from the margin of a lung tumor. CDR3: CASSLDRSDGFSYNEQFF. In nucleotides, the CDR3 is TGTGCCAGCAGCTTAGATCGTTCCGACGGGTTCTCCTACAATGAGCAGTTCTTC.